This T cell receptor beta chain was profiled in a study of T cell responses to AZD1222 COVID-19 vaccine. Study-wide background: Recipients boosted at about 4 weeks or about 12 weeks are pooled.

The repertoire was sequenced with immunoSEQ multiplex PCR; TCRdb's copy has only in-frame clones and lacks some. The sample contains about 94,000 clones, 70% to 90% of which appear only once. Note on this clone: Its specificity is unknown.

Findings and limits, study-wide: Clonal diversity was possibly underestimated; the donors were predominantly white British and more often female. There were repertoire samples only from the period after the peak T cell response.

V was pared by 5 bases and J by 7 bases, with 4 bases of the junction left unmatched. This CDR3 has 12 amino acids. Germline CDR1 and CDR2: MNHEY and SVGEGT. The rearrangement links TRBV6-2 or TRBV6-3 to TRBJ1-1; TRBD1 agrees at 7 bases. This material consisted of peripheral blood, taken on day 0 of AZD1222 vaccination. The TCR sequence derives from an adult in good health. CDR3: CASSRGQIEAFF. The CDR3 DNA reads TGTGCCAGCAGTCGGGGACAGATTGAAGCTTTCTTT.